These T cell receptor beta chains were read from a single sample in a study of regulatory T cells in long-lasting Graves disease. TCRdb re-derived calls from the multiplex PCR reads in MiXCR, one entry per CDR3 protein. The table includes 300,000 to 400,000 distinct CDR3 sequences, around 19% detected once. Sequencing was performed on peripheral blood mononuclear cells (PBMCs), taken when the disease was refractory, from a patient treated with antithyroid drugs. These receptors originate from a female donor with Graves disease. Both conserved end residues are part of each CDR3. A D gene is named only where the DNA matches it firmly. Some rows have no size entry. The others give once, few or many, or a class for an expanded clone.

v_call	j_call	clone_size	d_call	cdr3_nt	cdr3_aa
TRBV6-1	TRBJ1-2	few	TRBD1	TGTGCCAGCGTGGACCTGGCCCTCCAGACAGGGAGACGATATGGCTACACCTTC	CASVDLALQTGRRYGYTF
TRBV5-4	TRBJ2-5	few	NA	TGTGCCAGCAGCTTGGGGGGGAGGGGGCAAGAGACCCAGTACTTC	CASSLGGRGQETQYF
TRBV19	TRBJ1-1	NA	TRBD1	TGTGCCAGTCGATCAGGGGGGTATAACACTGAAGCTTTCTTT	CASRSGGYNTEAFF
TRBV29-1	TRBJ1-1	NA	NA	TGCAGCGTTTTTGAGGGCTCGGCTTTCTTT	CSVFEGSAFF
TRBV9	TRBJ1-2	few	TRBD1	TGTGCCAGCAGCGTAGATGGACAGGGGGCTAGATATGGCTACACCTTC	CASSVDGQGARYGYTF
TRBV7-7	TRBJ1-6	NA	NA	TGTGCTAGCAGCTTAGCATCACCCCTCCACTTT	CASSLASPLHF
TRBV19	TRBJ2-6	few	NA	TGTGCCAGTAATCCCGGGGGCTCTGGGGCCAACGTCCTGACTTTC	CASNPGGSGANVLTF
TRBV7-2	TRBJ1-6	NA	NA	TGTGCCAGCAGCTTAACAGGGACCTATAATTCACCCCTCCACTTT	CASSLTGTYNSPLHF
TRBV29-1	TRBJ1-1	many	NA	TGCAGCGTTGCATATACGGGAAGGGCAGGGACTGAAGCTTTCTTT	CSVAYTGRAGTEAFF
TRBV7-2	TRBJ2-1	many	NA	TGTGCCAGCAGCTTAATTGGGGGGTACGCGACCAATGAGCAGTTCTTC	CASSLIGGYATNEQFF
TRBV12-3/TRBV12-4	TRBJ2-7	many	TRBD1	TGTGCCAGCAGTTTCTGGACAGGGGGCGAGCAGTACTTC	CASSFWTGGEQYF
TRBV6-1	TRBJ2-2	few	NA	TGTGCCAGCAGAGCCGGACACCTGACCGGGGAGCTGTTTTTT	CASRAGHLTGELFF
TRBV18	TRBJ2-7	many	TRBD1	TGTGCCAGCTCACCAGGGACAGCGAAAGTATACGAGCAGTACTTC	CASSPGTAKVYEQYF
TRBV7-2	TRBJ1-5	NA	NA	TGTGCCAGCAGCCTCAGGGTTACCAATCAGCCCCAGCATTTT	CASSLRVTNQPQHF
TRBV11-2	TRBJ1-2	many	NA	TGTGCCAGCAGCTTAAGGTTCACAGGACGAAGAGGCTACACCTTC	CASSLRFTGRRGYTF
TRBV19	TRBJ1-4	NA	NA	TGTGCCAGTGGTATGAACAGGGATGAAAAACTGTTTTTT	CASGMNRDEKLFF
TRBV11-3	TRBJ1-3	many	NA	TGTGCCAGCAGCCTGATGGCGGGGGACTCTGGAAACACCATATATTTT	CASSLMAGDSGNTIYF
TRBV27	TRBJ1-6	few	NA	TGTGCCAGCAGTTCGGGCAGCCTGGGCCTTTTGTCACCCCTCCACTTT	CASSSGSLGLLSPLHF
TRBV19	TRBJ2-6	NA	NA	TGTGCCAGTAGTATAAGGGGACTGATCGACTCTGGGGCCAACGTCCTGACTTTC	CASSIRGLIDSGANVLTF